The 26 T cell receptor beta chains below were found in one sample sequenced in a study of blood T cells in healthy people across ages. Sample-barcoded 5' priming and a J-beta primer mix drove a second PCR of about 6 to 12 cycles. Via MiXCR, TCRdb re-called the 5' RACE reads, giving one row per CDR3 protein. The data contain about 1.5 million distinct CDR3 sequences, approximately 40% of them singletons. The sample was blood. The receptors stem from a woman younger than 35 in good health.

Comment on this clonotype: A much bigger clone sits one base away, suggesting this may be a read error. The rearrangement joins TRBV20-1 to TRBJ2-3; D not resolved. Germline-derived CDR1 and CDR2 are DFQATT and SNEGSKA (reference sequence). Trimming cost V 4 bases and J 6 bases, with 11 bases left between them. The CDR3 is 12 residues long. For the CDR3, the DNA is TGCAGTGCTAAAAACGAGTTCGATACGCAGTATTTT. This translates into CSAKNEFDTQYF.

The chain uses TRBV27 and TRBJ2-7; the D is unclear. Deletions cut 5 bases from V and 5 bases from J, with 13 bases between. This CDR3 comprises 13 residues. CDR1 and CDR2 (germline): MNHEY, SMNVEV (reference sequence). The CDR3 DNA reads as TGTGCCAGCAGTCCGACCTTGGCCCACGAGCAGTACTTC. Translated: CASSPTLAHEQYF.

CDR3 in amino acids: CASSLLGGSGNQPQHF. The CDR3 DNA is TGTGCCAGCAGTTTGCTCGGGGGTTCGGGCAATCAGCCCCAGCATTTT. The chain employs TRBV12-3 or TRBV12-4 and TRBJ1-5; D possibly corresponds to TRBD1 (5 bases). V lost 3 bases, J lost 2 bases, and 14 bases lay in between. This CDR3 region has 16 residues.

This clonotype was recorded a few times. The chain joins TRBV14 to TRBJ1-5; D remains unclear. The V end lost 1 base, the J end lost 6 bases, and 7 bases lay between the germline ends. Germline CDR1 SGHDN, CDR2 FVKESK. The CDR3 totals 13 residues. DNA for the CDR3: TGTGCCAGCAGCCAAGGGTTTCGTCAGCCCCAGCATTTT. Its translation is CASSQGFRQPQHF.

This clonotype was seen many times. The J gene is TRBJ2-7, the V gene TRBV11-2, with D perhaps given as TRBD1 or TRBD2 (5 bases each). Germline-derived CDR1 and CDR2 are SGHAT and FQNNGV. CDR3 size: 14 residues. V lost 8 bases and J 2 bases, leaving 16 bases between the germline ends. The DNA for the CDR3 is TGTGCCAGCGGTAGAGCAGGGACCGCCTACGAGCAGTACTTC. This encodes CASGRAGTAYEQYF.

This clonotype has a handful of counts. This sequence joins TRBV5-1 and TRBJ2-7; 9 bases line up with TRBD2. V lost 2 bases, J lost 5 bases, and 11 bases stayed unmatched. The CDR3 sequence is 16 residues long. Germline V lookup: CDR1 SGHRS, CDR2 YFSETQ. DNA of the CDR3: TGCGCCAGCAGCTTCAGCGGGAGGAGGTCTGGCGACGAGCAGTACTTC. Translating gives CASSFSGRRSGDEQYF.

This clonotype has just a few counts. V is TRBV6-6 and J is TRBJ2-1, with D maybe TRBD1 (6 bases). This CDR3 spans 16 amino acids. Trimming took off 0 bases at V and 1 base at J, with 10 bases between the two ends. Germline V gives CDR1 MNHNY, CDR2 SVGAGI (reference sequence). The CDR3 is CASSYSLGASYNEQFF. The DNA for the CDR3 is TGTGCCAGCAGTTACTCGCTGGGGGCTTCCTACAATGAGCAGTTCTTC.

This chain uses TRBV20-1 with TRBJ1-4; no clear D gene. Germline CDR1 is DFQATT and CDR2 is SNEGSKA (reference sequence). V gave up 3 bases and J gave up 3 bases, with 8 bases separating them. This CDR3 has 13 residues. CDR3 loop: CSASVGPNEKLFF. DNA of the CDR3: TGCAGTGCTAGCGTTGGACCTAATGAAAAACTGTTTTTT.

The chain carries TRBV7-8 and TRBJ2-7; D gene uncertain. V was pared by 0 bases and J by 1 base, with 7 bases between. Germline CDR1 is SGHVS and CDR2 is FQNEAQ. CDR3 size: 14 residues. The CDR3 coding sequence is TGTGCCAGCAGCTTAGCTTTCCAGTCCTACGAGCAGTACTTC. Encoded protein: CASSLAFQSYEQYF.

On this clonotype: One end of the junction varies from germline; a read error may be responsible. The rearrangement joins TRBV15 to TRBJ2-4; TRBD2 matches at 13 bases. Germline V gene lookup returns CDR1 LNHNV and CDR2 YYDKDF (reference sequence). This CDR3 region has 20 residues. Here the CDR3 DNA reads TGTGCCACCAGCGGAGAGAGGGGGACTAGCGGGGCCGTAGCCAAAAACATTCAGTACTTC. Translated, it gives CATSGERGTSGAVAKNIQYF.

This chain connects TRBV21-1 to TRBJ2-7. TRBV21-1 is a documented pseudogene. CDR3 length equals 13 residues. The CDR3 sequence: CASSLTYVHEQYF. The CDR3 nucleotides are TGTGCCAGCAGCTTGACGTACGTCCACGAGCAGTACTTC.

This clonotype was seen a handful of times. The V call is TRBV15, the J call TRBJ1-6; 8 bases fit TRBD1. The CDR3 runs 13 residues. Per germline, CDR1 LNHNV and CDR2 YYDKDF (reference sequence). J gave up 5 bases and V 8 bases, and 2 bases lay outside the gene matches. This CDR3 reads CATGTGDNSPLHF. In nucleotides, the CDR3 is TGTGCCACCGGGACAGGCGATAATTCACCCCTCCACTTT.

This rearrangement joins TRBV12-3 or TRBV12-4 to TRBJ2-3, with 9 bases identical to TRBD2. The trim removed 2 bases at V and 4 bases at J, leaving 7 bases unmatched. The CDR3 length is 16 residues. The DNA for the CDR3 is TGTGCCAGCAGTTTATTCCCTAGCGGGATACCAGATACGCAGTATTTT. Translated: CASSLFPSGIPDTQYF.

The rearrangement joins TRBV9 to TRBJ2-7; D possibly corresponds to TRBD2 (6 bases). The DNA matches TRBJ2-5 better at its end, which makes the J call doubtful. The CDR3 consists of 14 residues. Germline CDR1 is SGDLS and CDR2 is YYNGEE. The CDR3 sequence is CASSVGGEVETQYF. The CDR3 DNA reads TGTGCCAGCAGCGTAGGTGGGGAGGTGGAGACCCAGTACTTC.

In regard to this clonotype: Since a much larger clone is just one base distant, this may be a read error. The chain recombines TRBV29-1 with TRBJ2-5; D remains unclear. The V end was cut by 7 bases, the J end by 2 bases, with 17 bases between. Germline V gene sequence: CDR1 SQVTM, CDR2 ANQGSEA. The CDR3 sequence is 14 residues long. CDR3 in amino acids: CSGRGRPRQETQYF. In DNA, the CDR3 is TGCAGCGGTCGCGGCAGGCCACGACAAGAGACCCAGTACTTC.

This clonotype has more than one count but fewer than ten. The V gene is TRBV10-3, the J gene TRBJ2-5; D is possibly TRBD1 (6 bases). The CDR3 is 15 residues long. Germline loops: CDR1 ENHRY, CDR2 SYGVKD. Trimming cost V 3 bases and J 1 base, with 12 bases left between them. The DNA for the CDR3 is TGTGCCATCAGTGACTGGGACAAATCCCAAGAGACCCAGTACTTC. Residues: CAISDWDKSQETQYF.

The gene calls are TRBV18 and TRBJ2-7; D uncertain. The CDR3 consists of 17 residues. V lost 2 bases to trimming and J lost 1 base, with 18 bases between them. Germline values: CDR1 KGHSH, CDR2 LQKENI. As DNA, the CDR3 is TGTGCCAGCTCACCAGGGATACTCGACGGATATTCCTACGAGCAGTACTTC. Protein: CASSPGILDGYSYEQYF. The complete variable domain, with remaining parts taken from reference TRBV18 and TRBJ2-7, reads NAGVMQNPRHLVRRRGQEARLRCSPMKGHSHVYWYRQLPEEGLKFMVYLQKENIIDESGMPKERFSAEFPKEGPSILRIQQVVRGDSAAYFCASSPGILDGYSYEQYFGPGTRLTVT.

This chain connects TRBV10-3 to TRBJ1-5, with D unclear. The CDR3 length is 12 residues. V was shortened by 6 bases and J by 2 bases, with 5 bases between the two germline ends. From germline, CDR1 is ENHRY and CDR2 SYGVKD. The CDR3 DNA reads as TGTGCCATCAGCGGGGGCAATCAGCCCCAGCATTTT. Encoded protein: CAISGGNQPQHF.

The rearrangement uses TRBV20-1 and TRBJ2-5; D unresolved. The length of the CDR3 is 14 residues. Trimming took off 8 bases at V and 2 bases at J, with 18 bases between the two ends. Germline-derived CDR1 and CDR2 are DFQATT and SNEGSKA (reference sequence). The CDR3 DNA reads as TGCAGTACGGGCCAATTTCAGAATCAAGAGACCCAGTACTTC. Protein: CSTGQFQNQETQYF.

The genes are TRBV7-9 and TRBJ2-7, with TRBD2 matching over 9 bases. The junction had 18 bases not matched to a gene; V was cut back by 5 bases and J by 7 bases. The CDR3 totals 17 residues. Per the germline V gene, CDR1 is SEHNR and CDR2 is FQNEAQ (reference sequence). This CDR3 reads CASSRWTRAGGIDEQYF. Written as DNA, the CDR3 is TGTGCCAGCAGCCGGTGGACTAGGGCGGGAGGGATCGATGAGCAGTACTTC.

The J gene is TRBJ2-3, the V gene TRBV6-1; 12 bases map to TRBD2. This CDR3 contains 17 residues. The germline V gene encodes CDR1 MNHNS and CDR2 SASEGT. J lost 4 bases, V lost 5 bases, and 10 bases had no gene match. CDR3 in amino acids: CASSTRSTSGRADTQYF. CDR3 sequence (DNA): TGTGCCAGCAGTACCAGGTCGACTAGCGGGAGAGCAGATACGCAGTATTTT.

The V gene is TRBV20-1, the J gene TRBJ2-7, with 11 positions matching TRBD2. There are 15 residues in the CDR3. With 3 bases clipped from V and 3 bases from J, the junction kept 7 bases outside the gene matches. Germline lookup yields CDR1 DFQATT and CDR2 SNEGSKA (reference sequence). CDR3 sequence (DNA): TGCAGTGCTAGCCTAGCGGGAGGCCACGTCTACGAGCAGTACTTC. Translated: CSASLAGGHVYEQYF.

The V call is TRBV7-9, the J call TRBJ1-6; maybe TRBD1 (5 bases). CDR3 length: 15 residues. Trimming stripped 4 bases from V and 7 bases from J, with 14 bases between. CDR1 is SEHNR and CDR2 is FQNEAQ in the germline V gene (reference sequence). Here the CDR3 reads CASSSTGGKNSPLHF. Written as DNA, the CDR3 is TGTGCCAGCAGCTCAACCGGGGGGAAAAATTCACCCCTCCACTTT.

CDR3 sequence reads: CASSFDQGPYEQYF. The CDR3 DNA reads as TGTGCCAGCAGCTTCGATCAGGGGCCCTACGAGCAGTACTTC. The gene calls are TRBV7-8 and TRBJ2-7; tentative D call: TRBD1 (6 bases). Germline V gives CDR1 SGHVS, CDR2 FQNEAQ. Trimming left V 3 bases short and J 2 bases short, with 11 bases between. The CDR3 length is 14 residues.

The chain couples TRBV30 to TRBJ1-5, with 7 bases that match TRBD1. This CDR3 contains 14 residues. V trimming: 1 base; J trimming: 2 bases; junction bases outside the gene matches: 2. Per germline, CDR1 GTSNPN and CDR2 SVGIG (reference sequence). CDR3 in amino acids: CAWSAGTGNQPQHF. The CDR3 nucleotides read TGTGCCTGGAGTGCGGGGACAGGCAATCAGCCCCAGCATTTT.

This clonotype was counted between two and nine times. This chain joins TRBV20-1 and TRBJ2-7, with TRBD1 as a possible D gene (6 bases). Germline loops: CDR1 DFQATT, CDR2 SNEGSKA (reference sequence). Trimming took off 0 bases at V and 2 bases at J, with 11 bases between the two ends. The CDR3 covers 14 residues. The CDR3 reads CSARDGRGPYEQYF. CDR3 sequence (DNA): TGCAGTGCTAGAGATGGCAGGGGCCCCTACGAGCAGTACTTC.